These 6 T cell receptor beta chains originate from one sample sequenced in a study of T cell responses to AZD1222 COVID-19 vaccine. The method was immunoSEQ multiplex PCR; TCRdb's version includes in-frame clones alone and lacks a portion of them. The profile shows 90,000 to 110,000 clones, around 90% of them singletons. The sample here was peripheral blood, taken on day 0 of MenACWY control vaccination. Every receptor here comes from an adult in good health.

The chain links TRBV28 to TRBJ1-1; weak D call: TRBD1 (5 bases). The V gene lost 5 bases and the J gene lost 4 bases, with 17 bases spanning the gap. The CDR3 runs to 15 residues. The germline V gene encodes CDR1 MDHEN and CDR2 SYDVKM. The CDR3 is CASSPRQSRSTEAFF. The CDR3 DNA reads as TGTGCCAGCAGTCCACGACAGTCAAGGAGCACTGAAGCTTTCTTT. Using reference TRBV28 and TRBJ1-1 for the parts outside the CDR3, the full variable domain is DVKVTQSSRYLVKRTGEKVFLECVQDMDHENMFWYRQDPGLGLRLIYFSYDVKMKEKGDIPEGYSVSREKKERFSLILESASTNQTSMYLCASSPRQSRSTEAFFGQGTRLTVV.

The chain carries TRBV6-2 or TRBV6-3 and TRBJ2-7; D is unresolved. The germline gives CDR1 MNHEY, CDR2 SVGEGT. This CDR3 is 10 amino acids long. Trimming shortened V by 5 bases and J by 3 bases, and 2 bases separated the two germline ends. The CDR3 coding sequence is TGTGCCAGCAGTCACTACGAGCAGTACTTC. Translated, it gives CASSHYEQYF.

The rearrangement uses TRBV15 and TRBJ2-2; D may be TRBD1 or TRBD2 (6 bases each). V was shortened by 0 bases and J by 8 bases, with 10 bases between the two germline ends. The germline V gene has CDR1 LNHNV and CDR2 YYDKDF (reference sequence). The CDR3 runs 14 residues. The chain's CDR3 is CATSRDRGTGELFF. CDR3 DNA sequence: TGTGCCACCAGCAGAGATCGGGGGACAGGGGAGCTGTTTTTT.

The rearrangement links TRBV7-9 to TRBJ2-7, with D hard to call. The CDR3 is made up of 12 amino acids. The germline V gene encodes CDR1 SEHNR and CDR2 FQNEAQ (reference sequence). V lost 8 bases and J 0 bases, leaving 8 bases between the germline ends. CDR3 amino acids: CASGQTSYEQYF. The CDR3 DNA sequence: TGTGCCAGCGGCCAGACCTCCTACGAGCAGTACTTC.

As DNA, the CDR3 is TGTGCCAGCAAAGAAGGGGGCCATAGCAATCAGCCCCAGCATTTT. This gives the protein CASKEGGHSNQPQHF. The chain links TRBV28 to TRBJ1-5, with 7 bases matching TRBD1. The CDR3 runs 15 residues. Germline trimming cut 7 bases from V and 0 bases from J; bases unmatched to any gene: 6. In germline, CDR1 is MDHEN, CDR2 SYDVKM.

The rearrangement joins TRBV18 to TRBJ2-2; 7 bases line up with TRBD1. The ends lost 5 bases at V and 7 bases at J; junction bases unmatched: 10. Germline V lookup: CDR1 KGHSH, CDR2 LQKENI. The CDR3 is made up of 15 amino acids. The chain's CDR3 is CASSMGQPFGGELFF. The CDR3 DNA sequence: TGTGCCAGCTCAATGGGACAGCCTTTCGGCGGGGAGCTGTTTTTT.